This record looks at one TCR beta chain sequence and its context. Its target is unknown. Generated by immunoSEQ multiplex PCR, the TCRdb table keeps only in-frame clones and is missing some. Of about 94,000 clones detected, 85% to 90% appear once; the ten largest clones hold roughly 0.81%. The data stem from a study of a mutant IDH1 vaccine in newly diagnosed glioma. For the study at large: Either 4-6 weeks after radiotherapy alone or alongside temozolomide, vaccination was begun. Of treated patients, approximately 60% were men and 37.5% women, averaging around 39 years.

Stated time point: week 47, end of study. The vaccine gave 300 ug of a 20-mer mutant IDH1 peptide subcutaneously per dose. The CDR3 sequence is 14 residues long. With 8 bases removed from V and 4 bases from J, the gap between germline ends came to 20 bases. Germline CDR1 SQVTM, CDR2 ANQGSEA. The sequence came from a woman aged 45-60 years with glioma. Sample: PBMCs, taken from a glioma patient whose treatment included an IDH1 peptide vaccine. The genes are TRBV29-1 and TRBJ1-1; D might be TRBD1 (5 bases). CDR3 amino acids: CSSQKGLGTTEAFF. As DNA, the CDR3 is TGCAGCTCACAAAAGGGTCTTGGGACCACTGAAGCTTTCTTT. The full variable domain, in which reference TRBV29-1 and TRBJ1-1 provide the parts outside the CDR3, is SAVISQKPSRDICQRGTSLTIQCQVDSQVTMMFWYRQQPGQSLTLIATANQGSEATYESGFVIDKFPISRPNLTFSTLTVSNMSPEDSSIYLCSSQKGLGTTEAFFGQGTRLTVV.